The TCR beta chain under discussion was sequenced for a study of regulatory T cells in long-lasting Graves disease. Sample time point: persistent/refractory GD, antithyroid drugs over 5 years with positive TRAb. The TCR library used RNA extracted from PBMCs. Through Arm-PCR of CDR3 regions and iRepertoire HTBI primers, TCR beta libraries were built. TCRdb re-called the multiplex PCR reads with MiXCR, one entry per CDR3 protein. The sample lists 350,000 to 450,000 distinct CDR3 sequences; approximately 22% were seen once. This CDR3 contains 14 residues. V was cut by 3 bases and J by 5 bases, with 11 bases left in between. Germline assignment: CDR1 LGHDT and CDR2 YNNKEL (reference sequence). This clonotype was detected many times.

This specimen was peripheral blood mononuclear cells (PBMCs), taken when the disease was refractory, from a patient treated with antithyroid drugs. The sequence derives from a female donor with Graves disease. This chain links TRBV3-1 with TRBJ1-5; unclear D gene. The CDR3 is CASSHGTAHQPQHF. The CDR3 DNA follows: TGTGCCAGCAGCCACGGCACAGCTCATCAGCCCCAGCATTTT.